This entry lists 21 T cell receptor beta chains sequenced from one sample in a study of shared clonotypes between healthy human individuals. The method was immunoSEQ multiplex PCR; TCRdb's version includes in-frame clones alone and lacks a portion of them. The profile covers 1.5 million to 1.9 million clones, with 95% to 99% appearing a single time and less than 0.55% taken by the ten largest. The sample taken for sequencing was naive CD4+ T cells sorted from blood. The subset is: CD45RA+ positively selected. Receptor source: a man aged 30 to 45 in good health.

This chain connects TRBV7-9 to TRBJ1-2, with D tentatively TRBD1 (5 bases). From germline, CDR1 is SEHNR and CDR2 FQNEAQ (reference sequence). The length of the CDR3 is 14 residues. V was shortened by 3 bases and J by 12 bases, with 20 bases between the two germline ends. The DNA of the CDR3 is TGTGCCAGCAGCTTCTTAATAGGGGACGGTCAGGACACCTTC. This codes for CASSFLIGDGQDTF.

This chain links TRBV7-9 with TRBJ2-6; D unresolved. Trimming left V 1 base short and J 0 bases short, with 10 bases between. The CDR3 runs to 17 residues. In germline, CDR1 is SEHNR, CDR2 FQNEAQ (reference sequence). Here the CDR3 DNA reads TGTGCCAGCAGCTTAGACAGCTCCCTCTCTGGGGCCAACGTCCTGACTTTC. It encodes CASSLDSSLSGANVLTF.

The chain recombines TRBV29-1 with TRBJ1-1; a possible D gene is TRBD1 (6 bases). Germline V lookup: CDR1 SQVTM, CDR2 ANQGSEA. Trimming took off 7 bases at V and 0 bases at J, with 15 bases between the two ends. The CDR3 extends over 14 amino acids. The DNA for the CDR3 is TGCAGCGCTGGTAACAGGGACATGAACACTGAAGCTTTCTTT. Protein sequence: CSAGNRDMNTEAFF.

The CDR3 DNA reads as TGTGCCAGCAGCTTGGAGGTTAGCGGGAGAGTCGGGGAGCTGTTTTTT. Its translation is CASSLEVSGRVGELFF. The chain recombines TRBV5-4 with TRBJ2-2, with 9 bases aligning to TRBD2. V was pared by 0 bases and J by 7 bases, with 7 bases of the junction left unmatched. Germline V gives CDR1 SGHNT, CDR2 YYREEE (reference sequence). The CDR3 loop spans 16 amino acids. Based on the CDR3 plus reference TRBV5-4 and TRBJ2-2, the full variable domain is ETGVTQSPTHLIKTRGQQVTLRCSSQSGHNTVSWYQQALGQGPQFIFQYYREEENGRGNFPPRFSGLQFPNYSSELNVNALELDDSALYLCASSLEVSGRVGELFFGEGSRLTVL.

The chain carries TRBV5-1 and TRBJ1-3; 9 bases line up with TRBD1. J lost 2 bases, V lost 4 bases, and 4 bases had no gene match. Germline-derived CDR1 and CDR2 are SGHRS and YFSETQ. The CDR3 totals 15 residues. CDR3 sequence (DNA): TGCGCCAGCAGCACCGGGACAGGGACTGGAAACACCATATATTTT. It codes for CASSTGTGTGNTIYF.

The genes are TRBV28 and TRBJ2-7; 8 bases are shared with TRBD2. This CDR3 has 14 residues. J gave up 10 bases and V 1 base, and 9 bases lay outside the gene matches. The germline V gene encodes CDR1 MDHEN and CDR2 SYDVKM. CDR3 amino acids: CASSLSSSGKIQYF. The DNA of the CDR3 is TGTGCCAGCAGTTTATCGAGTAGCGGGAAAATTCAGTACTTC.

The chain carries TRBV4-1 and TRBJ1-1; 9 nucleotides line up with TRBD1. V shed 4 bases, J shed 8 bases, and the junction held 11 bases outside the gene matches. Germline CDR1 is MGHRA and CDR2 is YSYEKL. This CDR3 has 15 residues. CDR3: CASSPIKGTGREAFF. CDR3 sequence (DNA): TGCGCCAGCAGCCCAATAAAAGGGACAGGGCGCGAAGCTTTCTTT.

Concerning this clone itself: Other DNA sequences in this sample translate to the same CDR3. The chain has TRBV9 and TRBJ2-6; D ambiguous. This CDR3 has 15 residues. Germline V lookup: CDR1 SGDLS, CDR2 YYNGEE. The V end lost 0 bases, the J end lost 1 base, and 5 bases lay between the germline ends. In DNA form, the CDR3 reads TGTGCCAGCAGCGTAGGAGGTTCTGGGGCCAACGTCCTGACTTTC. This translates into CASSVGGSGANVLTF. Variable domain in full (rest from reference TRBV9 and TRBJ2-6): DSGVTQTPKHLITATGQRVTLRCSPRSGDLSVYWYQQSLDQGLQFLIQYYNGEERAKGNILERFSAQQFPDLHSELNLSSLELGDSALYFCASSVGGSGANVLTFGAGSRLTVL.

The chain couples TRBV11-2 to TRBJ2-5; D gene ambiguous. The V gene lost 5 bases and the J gene lost 4 bases, with 14 bases spanning the gap. Germline V gene lookup returns CDR1 SGHAT and CDR2 FQNNGV. This CDR3 spans 14 amino acids. CDR3 residues: CASSPSVIRETQYF. The CDR3 coding sequence is TGTGCCAGCAGCCCGTCCGTAATAAGAGAGACCCAGTACTTC.

The J gene is TRBJ2-7, the V gene TRBV18; TRBD2 matches 8 bases. The CDR3 loop spans 15 amino acids. The V gene's germline CDR1 is KGHSH and CDR2 LQKENI. The trim removed 3 bases at V and 0 bases at J, leaving 4 bases unmatched. CDR3 loop: CASSPYSGISYEQYF. DNA for the CDR3: TGTGCCAGCTCACCGTATAGCGGGATCTCCTACGAGCAGTACTTC.

This sequence joins TRBV19 and TRBJ2-7; the match to TRBD2 covers 10 bases. The CDR3 contains 16 residues. The V gene's germline CDR1 is LNHDA and CDR2 SQIVND (reference sequence). V was clipped by 3 bases and J by 3 bases; unmatched bases: 8. CDR3 residues: CASSIVLAGFIYEQYF. DNA of the CDR3: TGTGCCAGTAGTATCGTACTAGCGGGATTTATCTACGAGCAGTACTTC.

This sequence joins TRBV9 and TRBJ2-5; D is unclear. V was trimmed by 0 bases and J by 7 bases, leaving 19 bases between them. Germline loops: CDR1 SGDLS, CDR2 YYNGEE. The CDR3 spans 16 residues. The CDR3 coding sequence is TGTGCCAGCAGCGTAGAAATCTCGCTAGAGCTGGGGACCCAGTACTTC. Translated, it gives CASSVEISLELGTQYF.

The CDR3 loop reads CATSPAAPYEQYF. In DNA, the CDR3 is TGTGCCACCTCACCCGCGGCCCCCTACGAGCAGTACTTC. V usage is TRBV7-9 and J usage is TRBJ2-7; no clear D gene. This CDR3 has 13 residues. Germline values: CDR1 SEHNR, CDR2 FQNEAQ (reference sequence). V lost 10 bases and J lost 2, with 15 bases in between. The whole variable domain, remainder taken from reference TRBV7-9 and TRBJ2-7, is DTGVSQNPRHKITKRGQNVTFRCDPISEHNRLYWYRQTLGQGPEFLTYFQNEAQLEKSRLLSDRFSAERPKGSFSTLEIQRTEQGDSAMYLCATSPAAPYEQYFGPGTRLTVT.

The V and J genes are TRBV25-1 and TRBJ2-7; D gene unclear. This CDR3 is built from 14 residues. V lost 3 bases and J lost 2, with 11 bases in between. The germline CDR1 and CDR2 sequences are MGHDK and SYGVNS. This CDR3 is CASSDGFSTYEQYF. The CDR3 nucleotides are TGTGCCAGCAGTGATGGGTTCTCCACCTACGAGCAGTACTTC.

The genes are TRBV5-1 and TRBJ2-1, with TRBD2 identical over 13 bases. Germline V gives CDR1 SGHRS, CDR2 YFSETQ. Trimming at V came to 5 bases and at J to 2 bases, leaving 4 bases not matched to a gene. CDR3 length: 16 amino acids. The CDR3 coding sequence is TGCGCCAGCAGAGTAGGGACTAGCGGGACCTACAATGAGCAGTTCTTC. Encoded protein: CASRVGTSGTYNEQFF.

V usage is TRBV14 and J usage is TRBJ2-3; TRBD2 aligns across 12 bases. V was clipped by 4 bases and J by 1 base; unmatched bases: 3. The CDR3 runs 16 residues. The germline gives CDR1 SGHDN, CDR2 FVKESK. The CDR3 DNA is TGTGCCAGCAGCCTCGGACTAGCGGGGCGCACAGATACGCAGTATTTT. It is translated as CASSLGLAGRTDTQYF.

The chain combines TRBV5-1 with TRBJ1-1; TRBD1 matches 10 bases. This CDR3 comprises 18 residues. Germline CDR1 reads SGHRS; CDR2 reads YFSETQ. Trimming took 0 bases from V and 0 from J; bases not matched to a gene: 8. CDR3 sequence reads: CASSLGQGASVMNTEAFF. CDR3 coding DNA: TGCGCCAGCAGCTTGGGACAGGGGGCGAGTGTTATGAACACTGAAGCTTTCTTT.

The V gene is TRBV18, the J gene TRBJ2-7; TRBD2 is a possible D gene (6 bases). There are 15 residues in the CDR3. The germline CDR1 and CDR2 sequences are KGHSH and LQKENI. V dropped 0 bases and J dropped 3 bases, with 12 bases sitting between them. The CDR3 DNA follows: TGTGCCAGCTCACCACCTGGCGGGAAAAGCTACGAGCAGTACTTC. Amino acids: CASSPPGGKSYEQYF.

A word on this clone: The same CDR3 also results from other DNA sequences found in this sample. The V call is TRBV6-1, the J call TRBJ2-7; D ambiguous. V was shortened by 6 bases and J by 3 bases, with 6 bases between the two germline ends. CDR1 is MNHNS and CDR2 is SASEGT in the germline V gene. The CDR3 contains 11 residues. CDR3 amino acids: CASSRIYEQYF. CDR3 in DNA: TGTGCCAGCAGCCGGATCTACGAGCAGTACTTC.

V is TRBV4-2 and J is TRBJ2-3, with TRBD2 identical over 11 bases. The germline CDR1 and CDR2 sequences are LGHNA and YNFKEQ. This CDR3 region has 17 residues. The junction had 7 bases not matched to a gene; V was cut back by 0 bases and J by 5 bases. DNA of the CDR3: TGTGCCAGCAGCCAAGATCTCCTAGCGGGAGGTGGAGATACGCAGTATTTT. Translating it yields CASSQDLLAGGGDTQYF.

V gene TRBV11-2 combines with J gene TRBJ1-3; the D gene is possibly TRBD1 (5 bases). In germline, CDR1 is SGHAT, CDR2 FQNNGV. V was trimmed by 5 bases and J by 4 bases, leaving 15 bases between them. The CDR3 loop spans 15 amino acids. CDR3 residues: CASSRPRGVGNTIYF. The CDR3 DNA is TGTGCCAGCAGCCGCCCTCGGGGGGTGGGAAACACCATATATTTT.